The sequence of this T cell receptor (beta chain) was determined in a study of OX40 agonist ivuxolimab in advanced cancers. Study in general: The diagnoses of dose-escalation patients were hepatocellular carcinoma, melanoma, renal cell or head and neck cancer.

Assay used: immunoSEQ multiplex PCR; TCRdb lists only in-frame clones, some missing. The data show about 62,000 clones, around four fifths seen once. Germline assignment: CDR1 SGHRS and CDR2 YFSETQ. The V and J ends lost 4 bases and 5 bases respectively, with 15 bases between them. The CDR3 spans 14 residues. The sequence derives from an adult with an advanced solid tumor such as melanoma, head and neck, liver or kidney cancer. This chain uses TRBV5-1 with TRBJ2-5; D is uncertain. Sequenced material: CD4+ or CD8+ T cells sorted from blood, taken in a trial of the OX40 agonist ivuxolimab. The CDR3 nucleotides are TGCGCCAGCAGCGACTCGAGTCCCGGGGAGACCCAGTACTTC. It translates to CASSDSSPGETQYF.